This TCR beta chain was recorded in a study of type 1 and type 2 diabetes patients. Overall study: Magnetic bead positive selection isolated CD4+ or CD8+ T cells from PBMCs.

The V segment lost 4 bases and the J segment 8 bases; nucleotides outside the gene matches: 13. CDR3 length: 16 amino acids. Germline assignment: CDR1 SGHDN and CDR2 FVKESK. Genomic DNA was the PCR template. The TCR beta CDR3 region was amplified using 30 forward and 13 reverse primers. TCRdb re-analysed the multiplex PCR reads in MiXCR, keeping a single row per CDR3 protein. Of fewer than 300,000 distinct CDR3 sequences listed, around 50% are singletons. Specimen: peripheral blood mononuclear cells (PBMCs). The chain uses TRBV14 and TRBJ1-2; 10 positions agree with TRBD1. This receptor was taken from a man aged 18 to 30 with type 2 diabetes. CDR3 amino acids: CASSRIPGTGAVGYTF. The DNA for the CDR3 is TGTGCCAGCAGCCGTATACCCGGGACAGGGGCTGTGGGCTACACCTTC.